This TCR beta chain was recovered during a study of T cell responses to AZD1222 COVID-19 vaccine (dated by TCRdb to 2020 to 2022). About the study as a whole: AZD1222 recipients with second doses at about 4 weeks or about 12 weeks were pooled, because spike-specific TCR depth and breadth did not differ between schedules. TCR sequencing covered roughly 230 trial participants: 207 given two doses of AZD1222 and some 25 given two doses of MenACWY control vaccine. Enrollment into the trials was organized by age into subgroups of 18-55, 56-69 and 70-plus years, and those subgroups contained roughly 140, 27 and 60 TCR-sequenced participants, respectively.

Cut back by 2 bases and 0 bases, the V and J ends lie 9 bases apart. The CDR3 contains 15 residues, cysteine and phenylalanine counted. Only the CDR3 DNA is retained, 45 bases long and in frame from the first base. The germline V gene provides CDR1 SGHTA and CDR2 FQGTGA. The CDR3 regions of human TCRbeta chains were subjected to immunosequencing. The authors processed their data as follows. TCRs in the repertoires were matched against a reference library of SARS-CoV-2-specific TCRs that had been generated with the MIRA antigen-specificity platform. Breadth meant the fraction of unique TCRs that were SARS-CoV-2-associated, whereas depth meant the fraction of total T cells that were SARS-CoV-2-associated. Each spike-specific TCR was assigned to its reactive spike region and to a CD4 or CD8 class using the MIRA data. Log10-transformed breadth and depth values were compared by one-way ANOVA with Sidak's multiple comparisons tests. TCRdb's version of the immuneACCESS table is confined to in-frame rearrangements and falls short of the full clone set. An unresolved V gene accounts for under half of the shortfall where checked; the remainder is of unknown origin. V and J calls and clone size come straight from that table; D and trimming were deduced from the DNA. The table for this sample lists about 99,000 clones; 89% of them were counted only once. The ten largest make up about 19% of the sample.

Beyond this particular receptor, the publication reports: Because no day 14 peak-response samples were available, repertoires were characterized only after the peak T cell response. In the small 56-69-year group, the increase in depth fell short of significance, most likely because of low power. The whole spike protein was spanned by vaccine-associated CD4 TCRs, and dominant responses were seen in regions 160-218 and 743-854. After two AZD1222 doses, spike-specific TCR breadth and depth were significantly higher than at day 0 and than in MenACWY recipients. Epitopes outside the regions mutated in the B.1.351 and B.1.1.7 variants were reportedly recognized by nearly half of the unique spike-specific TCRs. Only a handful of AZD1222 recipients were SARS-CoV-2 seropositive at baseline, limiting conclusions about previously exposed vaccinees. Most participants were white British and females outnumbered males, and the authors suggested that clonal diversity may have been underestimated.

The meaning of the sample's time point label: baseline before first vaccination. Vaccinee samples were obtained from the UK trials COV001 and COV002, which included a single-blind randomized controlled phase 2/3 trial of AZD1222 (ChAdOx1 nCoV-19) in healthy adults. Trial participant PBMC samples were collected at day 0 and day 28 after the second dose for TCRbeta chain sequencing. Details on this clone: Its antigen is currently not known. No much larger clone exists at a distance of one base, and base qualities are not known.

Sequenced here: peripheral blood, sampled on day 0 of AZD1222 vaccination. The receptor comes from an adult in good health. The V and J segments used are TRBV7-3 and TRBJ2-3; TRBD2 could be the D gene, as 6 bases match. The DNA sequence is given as TGTGCCAGCAGCTTAGGCGGGATAAGCACAGATACGCAGTATTTT. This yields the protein CASSLGGISTDTQYF.